Listed here are 24 T cell receptor beta chains from one sample, sequenced in a study of early T cells in non-severe SARS-CoV-2 infection. MiXCR, applied by TCRdb to the 5' RACE reads, yields one record per CDR3 protein. The sample has around 55,000 distinct CDR3 sequences; roughly 12% are singletons. Sequenced sample: whole blood. The receptor set was obtained from an adult who was a healthcare worker with PCR-confirmed SARS-CoV-2 infection or an uninfected control (not recorded which).

V and J are TRBV7-9 and TRBJ2-1, with 9 positions matching TRBD2. V shed 5 bases, J shed 9 bases, and the junction held 11 bases outside the gene matches. The germline V gene encodes CDR1 SEHNR and CDR2 FQNEAQ (reference sequence). This CDR3 spans 15 amino acids. The chain's CDR3 is CASSPIGGLASEQFF. As DNA, the CDR3 is TGTGCCAGCAGCCCGATAGGTGGACTAGCGTCTGAGCAGTTCTTC. Filled out from reference TRBV7-9 and TRBJ2-1, the complete variable domain reads DTGVSQNPRHKITKRGQNVTFRCDPISEHNRLYWYRQTLGQGPEFLTYFQNEAQLEKSRLLSDRFSAERPKGSFSTLEIQRTEQGDSAMYLCASSPIGGLASEQFFGPGTRLTVL.

V usage is TRBV5-1 and J usage is TRBJ1-4; D is perhaps TRBD1 (5 bases). The CDR3 runs to 15 residues. V shed 0 bases and J shed 3 bases, with 9 bases lying between them. Germline V gene sequence: CDR1 SGHRS, CDR2 YFSETQ. DNA for the CDR3: TGCGCCAGCAGCTTGGCGGGGCTAGCTAATGAAAAACTGTTTTTT. Its translation: CASSLAGLANEKLFF. Full variable domain (remainder filled in from reference TRBV5-1 and TRBJ1-4): KAGVTQTPRYLIKTRGQQVTLSCSPISGHRSVSWYQQTPGQGLQFLFEYFSETQRNKGNFPGRFSGRQFSNSRSEMNVSTLELGDSALYLCASSLAGLANEKLFFGSGTQLSVL.

This clonotype was counted ten times or more. This chain links TRBV6-6 with TRBJ2-1; 8 positions agree with TRBD2. After removal of 6 bases from V and 2 bases from J, the junction contained 9 bases not matched to a gene. The V gene's germline CDR1 is MNHNY and CDR2 SVGAGI (reference sequence). The CDR3 covers 16 residues. This chain's CDR3 is CASSSSGSGTYNEQFF. DNA of the CDR3: TGTGCCAGCAGCTCCTCGGGTAGCGGGACCTACAATGAGCAGTTCTTC.

This clonotype has a count of ten or more. The chain employs TRBV5-1 and TRBJ2-1; the D gene is possibly TRBD1 (6 bases). Trimming removed 4 bases from V and 2 bases from J, with 10 bases in between. The CDR3 contains 14 residues. In germline, CDR1 is SGHRS, CDR2 YFSETQ. The CDR3 DNA sequence: TGCGCCAGCAGCAACGGACAGACCTACAATGAGCAGTTCTTC. It translates to CASSNGQTYNEQFF.

The chain links TRBV7-9 to TRBJ2-7; 9 nucleotides align to TRBD2. J gave up 1 base and V 4 bases, and 2 bases lay outside the gene matches. CDR3 length: 14 amino acids. The germline V gene encodes CDR1 SEHNR and CDR2 FQNEAQ (reference sequence). The CDR3 nucleotides read TGTGCCAGCAGCTGGACTAGCGAATCCTACGAGCAGTACTTC. Translated: CASSWTSESYEQYF.

This clonotype was seen more than once but under ten times. The chain carries TRBV20-1 and TRBJ2-5, with D hard to call. CDR1 DFQATT and CDR2 SNEGSKA come from the germline V gene (reference sequence). This CDR3 has 11 residues. The V end was cut by 5 bases, the J end by 5 bases, with 9 bases between. The CDR3 loop reads CSAQMEETQYF. DNA for the CDR3: TGCAGTGCTCAAATGGAGGAGACCCAGTACTTC.

This clonotype was found a few times. The chain has TRBV11-2 and TRBJ2-2; D perhaps matches TRBD2 (6 bases). This CDR3 contains 14 residues. V was clipped by 8 bases and J by 0 bases, with 10 bases between them. The germline V gene has CDR1 SGHAT and CDR2 FQNNGV. This chain's CDR3 is CASLRGANTGELFF. Here the CDR3 DNA reads TGTGCCAGCCTGCGGGGTGCGAACACCGGGGAGCTGTTTTTT. Full variable domain (missing parts from reference TRBV11-2 and TRBJ2-2): EAGVAQSPRYKIIEKRQSVAFWCNPISGHATLYWYQQILGQGPKLLIQFQNNGVVDDSQLPKDRFSAERLKGVDSTLKIQPAKLEDSAVYLCASLRGANTGELFFGEGSRLTVL.

This clonotype turned up a few times. The rearrangement uses TRBV12-3 or TRBV12-4 and TRBJ1-5; D not resolved. Trimming shortened V by 7 bases and J by 0 bases, and 10 bases separated the two germline ends. This CDR3 contains 14 residues. For the CDR3, the DNA is TGTGCCAGCACTCAAGCCAGTAGCAATCAGCCCCAGCATTTT. Protein sequence: CASTQASSNQPQHF.

This clonotype has just a few counts. The rearrangement links TRBV28 to TRBJ2-7, with a tentative D call TRBD2 (5 bases). Germline CDR1 and CDR2: MDHEN and SYDVKM. This CDR3 has 15 residues. Trimming removed 3 bases from V and 1 base from J, with 13 bases in between. The CDR3: CASSLSTGVSYEQYF. The CDR3 DNA reads TGTGCCAGCAGTTTGTCGACCGGGGTGTCCTACGAGCAGTACTTC.

In this sample, this clonotype turned up many times. The chain recombines TRBV29-1 with TRBJ2-7, with D perhaps matching TRBD2 (5 bases). The CDR3 is made up of 10 amino acids. The V gene's germline CDR1 is SQVTM and CDR2 ANQGSEA. The V gene lost 4 bases and the J gene lost 6 bases, with 7 bases spanning the gap. The CDR3 reads CSVVGSEQYF. CDR3 DNA: TGCAGCGTTGTAGGGAGCGAGCAGTACTTC.

This clonotype was observed many times. The chain couples TRBV7-3 to TRBJ2-1; D perhaps matches TRBD2 (5 bases). Between the trimmed V and J ends, which lost 1 base and 9 bases, there was a span of 13 bases. The CDR3 covers 14 residues. Germline V gives CDR1 SGHTA, CDR2 FQGTGA. CDR3 nucleotide sequence: TGTGCCAGCAGCTTAATCGGGAAAGTGGGTGAGCAGTTCTTC. Its translation: CASSLIGKVGEQFF.

This clonotype was recorded many times. CDR3 amino acids: CASSQGSPGTGELFF. CDR3 DNA: TGTGCCAGCAGCCAAGGGTCACCCGGAACCGGGGAGCTGTTTTTT. The rearrangement joins TRBV9 to TRBJ2-2; D call uncertain. The CDR3 is 15 amino acids. Germline V gives CDR1 SGDLS, CDR2 YYNGEE. The V end was cut by 4 bases, the J end by 5 bases, with 15 bases between.

The chain has TRBV2 and TRBJ1-4; D unclear. This CDR3 contains 14 residues. Deletions cut 2 bases from V and 6 bases from J, with 10 bases between. Germline assignment: CDR1 SNHLY and CDR2 FYNNEI. As DNA, the CDR3 is TGTGCCAGCAGTGAACGTGGTTATGATGAAAAACTGTTTTTT. It specifies CASSERGYDEKLFF.

This clonotype showed up many times. The chain combines TRBV24-1 with TRBJ2-1, with 10 bases that match TRBD2. The CDR3 extends over 16 amino acids. Germline CDR1 reads KGHDR; CDR2 reads SFDVKD. The junction had 9 bases not matched to a gene; V was cut back by 3 bases and J by 8 bases. The CDR3 nucleotides are TGTGCCACCAGTGATGTCCCAGCGGGAGGGTGGGATGAGCAGTTCTTC. It codes for CATSDVPAGGWDEQFF.

In this sample, this clonotype turned up many times. This chain links TRBV12-3 or TRBV12-4 with TRBJ2-1; a possible D gene is TRBD2 (5 bases). CDR3 size: 15 residues. Trimming cost V 6 bases and J 0 bases, with 12 bases left between them. Here the CDR3 reads CASRPNGISYNEQFF. The CDR3 bases are TGTGCCAGCAGGCCTAACGGGATCTCCTACAATGAGCAGTTCTTC.

This clonotype was recorded a few times. At one end, the junction sequence differs from germline, possibly due to a read error. The chain uses TRBV3-1 and TRBJ1-1, with D perhaps TRBD1 (6 bases). The CDR3 is 15 amino acids. CDR1 and CDR2 from the germline V gene are LGHDT and YNNKEL (reference sequence). The CDR3 DNA reads TGTGCCAGCAGCTCAAGATCCCCACGGGACACGGAAGCTTTCTTT. Protein: CASSSRSPRDTEAFF.

This clonotype was seen repeatedly, ten times or more. V gene TRBV10-3 combines with J gene TRBJ2-4, with 12 bases identical to TRBD2. From germline, CDR1 is ENHRY and CDR2 SYGVKD. The CDR3 has 17 amino acids. Trimming at V came to 2 bases and at J to 5 bases, leaving 7 bases not matched to a gene. This CDR3 is CAISEGLAGGPQNIQYF. CDR3 sequence (DNA): TGTGCCATCAGTGAGGGCCTAGCGGGAGGGCCGCAAAACATTCAGTACTTC.

This clonotype was counted only a few times. V usage is TRBV4-2 and J usage is TRBJ2-7; D is unresolved. This CDR3 spans 15 amino acids. Germline assignment: CDR1 LGHNA and CDR2 YNFKEQ. Trimming removed 0 bases at V and 0 bases at J, with 9 bases between. The CDR3 reads CASSQDYLTSYEQYF. For the CDR3, the DNA is TGTGCCAGCAGCCAAGACTACCTCACCTCCTACGAGCAGTACTTC.

There are a few counts of this clonotype. This rearrangement joins TRBV4-1 to TRBJ2-1; the match to TRBD1 covers 9 bases. The CDR3 loop spans 14 amino acids. With V trimmed by 0 bases and J by 8 bases, 2 bases remained unmatched. From germline, CDR1 is MGHRA and CDR2 YSYEKL. For the CDR3, the DNA is TGCGCCAGCAGCCAAGAGGACAGGGGCGATGAGCAGTTCTTC. Residues: CASSQEDRGDEQFF.

This clonotype was detected many times. The CDR3 bases are TGCGCCAGCAGCTTGGAGGGTAGCGGAGCGAACACCGGGGAGCTGTTTTTT. It codes for CASSLEGSGANTGELFF. The chain has TRBV5-1 and TRBJ2-2, with D perhaps matching TRBD2 (6 bases). With 0 bases removed from V and 0 bases from J, the gap between germline ends came to 12 bases. This CDR3 has 17 residues. The germline gives CDR1 SGHRS, CDR2 YFSETQ.

J is TRBJ2-7 and V is TRBV2; D is uncertain. Between the trimmed V and J ends, which lost 6 bases and 1 base, there was a span of 10 bases. Germline V gene data show CDR1 as SNHLY and CDR2 as FYNNEI. The CDR3 runs 13 residues. In DNA, the CDR3 is TGTGCCAGCAGCCAAAGGGCGTCCTACGAGCAGTACTTC. It specifies CASSQRASYEQYF.

The chain joins TRBV11-2 to TRBJ2-3; D possibly corresponds to TRBD1 (5 bases). Trimming cost V 5 bases and J 0 bases, with 9 bases left between them. This CDR3 is 14 amino acids long. Germline V lookup: CDR1 SGHAT, CDR2 FQNNGV. CDR3 sequence: CASSRQPSTDTQYF. The CDR3 coding sequence is TGTGCCAGCAGCCGACAGCCTAGCACAGATACGCAGTATTTT. The whole variable domain, remainder taken from reference TRBV11-2 and TRBJ2-3, is EAGVAQSPRYKIIEKRQSVAFWCNPISGHATLYWYQQILGQGPKLLIQFQNNGVVDDSQLPKDRFSAERLKGVDSTLKIQPAKLEDSAVYLCASSRQPSTDTQYFGPGTRLTVL.

J is TRBJ2-5 and V is TRBV28; perhaps TRBD2 as D (6 bases). This CDR3 is built from 14 residues. Germline V lookup: CDR1 MDHEN, CDR2 SYDVKM. V lost 7 bases and J 5 bases, leaving 17 bases between the germline ends. The CDR3: CASKTGVLFETQYF. The CDR3, as DNA: TGTGCCAGCAAAACGGGAGTATTGTTTGAGACCCAGTACTTC.

This clonotype has more than one count but fewer than ten. The J gene is TRBJ2-7, the V gene TRBV9, with D perhaps TRBD1 (5 bases). V gave up 3 bases and J gave up 2 bases, with 9 bases separating them. The CDR3 covers 13 residues. Germline-derived CDR1 and CDR2 are SGDLS and YYNGEE. The CDR3 here is CASSATGAYEQYF. The CDR3 DNA follows: TGTGCCAGCAGCGCCACAGGAGCCTACGAGCAGTACTTC.